This note documents a single TCR beta chain sequence. Its matching antigen is unknown. The junction departs from the called germline gene at one end, perhaps through a read error. This CDR3 region has 17 residues. CDR1 and CDR2 from the germline V gene are SSHAT and FNYEAQ (reference sequence). The data belong to a study of graft-versus-host responses after intestinal transplantation. Study overall: Transplant types were multivisceral, liver-intestinal, or isolated intestinal. Recipients across the board were started on anti-thymocyte globulin induction, then kept on tacrolimus and steroids for around three years. General study points: Researchers found GvH clones in recipient marrow, and some showed up first in ileum or blood. Graft-donor T cell macrochimerism in patients accompanied high graft-versus-host to host-versus-graft clonal ratios in allografts.

TCRdb's table, derived via immunoSEQ multiplex PCR, lists solely in-frame clones and lacks some. The table lists 62,000 or so clones, around nine tenths of them singletons. The sequence came from a human patient who received an intestinal transplant, so some T cells may come from the graft donor. The material was PBMCs, obtained 26 days after transplant. The chain is built from TRBV7-7 and TRBJ2-2; 9 nucleotides line up with TRBD2. Here the CDR3 reads CASSLAPSGGLSGELFF. The CDR3 nucleotides read TGTGCTAGCAGCTTAGCGCCAAGCGGGGGGCTCAGCGGGGAGCTGTTTTTT.